Listed below are T cell receptor beta chains from one sample, sequenced in a study of T cells in Graves' hyperthyroidism and ophthalmopathy. TCRdb used MiXCR to reprocess the multiplex PCR reads, holding one entry per CDR3 protein. This sample has 500,000 to 700,000 distinct CDR3 sequences, with over 15% found just once. The sequencing sample was made of blood. The receptor source for this set is a woman younger than 35 with Graves' hyperthyroidism. The CDR3 runs from the conserved cysteine through the conserved F or W. The D gene is left open where the match is weak. Only part of the rows carry a size: once, few, many, or a class if the clone is expanded.

abundance: many
j_gene: TRBJ1-5
v_gene: TRBV12-3/TRBV12-4
d_gene: TRBD1
len: 14
CDR3nt: TGTGCCAGCAGGGGACAGATTAGCAATCAGCCCCAGCATTTT
CDR3aa: CASRGQISNQPQHF

abundance: many
j_gene: TRBJ1-2
v_gene: TRBV3-1
d_gene: -
len: 18
CDR3nt: TGTGCCAGCAGCCAAGACGGCGCGGGGGGCGGCTTTAACTATGGCTACACCTTC
CDR3aa: CASSQDGAGGGFNYGYTF

abundance: many
j_gene: TRBJ1-1
v_gene: TRBV3-1
d_gene: -
len: 14
CDR3nt: TGTGCCAGCAGCCAAGTGTTTAGGGGCACTGAAGCTTTCTTT
CDR3aa: CASSQVFRGTEAFF

abundance: many
j_gene: TRBJ2-7
v_gene: TRBV20-1
d_gene: -
len: 13
CDR3nt: TGCAGTGCTAAGAAGACTAGGGGATACGAGCAGTACTTC
CDR3aa: CSAKKTRGYEQYF

abundance: -
j_gene: TRBJ1-6
v_gene: TRBV11-2
d_gene: -
len: 17
CDR3nt: TGTGCCAGCAGCTTAGTCCAGGGTCGCTCCTATAATTCACCCCTCCACTTT
CDR3aa: CASSLVQGRSYNSPLHF

abundance: -
j_gene: TRBJ2-3
v_gene: TRBV19
d_gene: -
len: 15
CDR3nt: TGTGCCAGTACCGCCACGGGCTTAGGGCCAGATACGCAGTATTTT
CDR3aa: CASTATGLGPDTQYF

abundance: few
j_gene: TRBJ2-2
v_gene: TRBV6-2/TRBV6-3
d_gene: -
len: 15
CDR3nt: TGTGCCAGCAGTTACTCATTGGCAGGGGTCGGGGAGCTGTTTTTT
CDR3aa: CASSYSLAGVGELFF

abundance: many
j_gene: TRBJ2-1
v_gene: TRBV5-1
d_gene: -
len: 14
CDR3nt: TGCGCCAGCAGCTTGCCCGTGAGGGGCGGTGAGCAGTTCTTC
CDR3aa: CASSLPVRGGEQFF

abundance: -
j_gene: TRBJ2-1
v_gene: TRBV12-3/TRBV12-4
d_gene: TRBD2
len: 16
CDR3nt: TGTGCCAGCAGGGGACTAGCGGGGGGAAACTACAATGAGCAGTTCTTC
CDR3aa: CASRGLAGGNYNEQFF

abundance: few
j_gene: TRBJ2-7
v_gene: TRBV5-1
d_gene: TRBD1
len: 20
CDR3nt: TGCGCCAGCAGCTCTCGCGAACCCCGCCGGACAGGGGGCCTCGCCTACGAGCAGTACTTC
CDR3aa: CASSSREPRRTGGLAYEQYF

abundance: few
j_gene: TRBJ1-3
v_gene: TRBV4-1
d_gene: -
len: 15
CDR3nt: TGCGCCAGCTCAACCTCAGGGCCGTCCGGAAACACCATATATTTT
CDR3aa: CASSTSGPSGNTIYF

abundance: many
j_gene: TRBJ2-5
v_gene: TRBV2
d_gene: -
len: 12
CDR3nt: TGTGCCAGCAGTGAACTGGGAGAGACCCAGTACTTC
CDR3aa: CASSELGETQYF

abundance: many
j_gene: TRBJ2-1
v_gene: TRBV3-1
d_gene: -
len: 14
CDR3nt: TGTGCCAGCAGCCCCCGACCCGATGGGAATGAGCAGTTCTTC
CDR3aa: CASSPRPDGNEQFF

abundance: many
j_gene: TRBJ2-7
v_gene: TRBV7-9
d_gene: -
len: 13
CDR3nt: TGTGCCAGCAGCCCGGACACCGACTACGAGCAGTACTTC
CDR3aa: CASSPDTDYEQYF

abundance: -
j_gene: TRBJ2-2
v_gene: TRBV27
d_gene: -
len: 16
CDR3nt: TGTGCCAGCAGTTTAGACCGGTCCTGGGGGACCGGGGAGCTGTTTTTT
CDR3aa: CASSLDRSWGTGELFF

abundance: many
j_gene: TRBJ2-7
v_gene: TRBV27
d_gene: -
len: 16
CDR3nt: TGTGCCAGCAGTCCTACCCCGTACGGGACACTCTACGAGCAGTACTTC
CDR3aa: CASSPTPYGTLYEQYF

abundance: -
j_gene: TRBJ2-2
v_gene: TRBV20-1
d_gene: TRBD2
len: 16
CDR3nt: TGCAGTGCTAGACCCCGGACTAGCGGGGACACCGGGGAGCTGTTTTTT
CDR3aa: CSARPRTSGDTGELFF

abundance: many
j_gene: TRBJ1-5
v_gene: TRBV12-3/TRBV12-4
d_gene: -
len: 14
CDR3nt: TGTGCCAGCAGTTCCAAAAGAGTGGATCAGCCCCAGCATTTT
CDR3aa: CASSSKRVDQPQHF

abundance: -
j_gene: TRBJ2-2
v_gene: TRBV12-3/TRBV12-4
d_gene: TRBD1
len: 15
CDR3nt: TGTGCCAGCAGTCTGAGGACAGGGCCCACCGGGGAGCTGTTTTTT
CDR3aa: CASSLRTGPTGELFF

abundance: many
j_gene: TRBJ2-3
v_gene: TRBV20-1
d_gene: -
len: 14
CDR3nt: TGCAGTGCTCAACCCGACTGGCAGGCAGATACGCAGTATTTT
CDR3aa: CSAQPDWQADTQYF

abundance: many
j_gene: TRBJ2-5
v_gene: TRBV6-5
d_gene: -
len: 11
CDR3nt: TGTGCCAGCAGTTACATGGAGACCCAGTACTTC
CDR3aa: CASSYMETQYF

abundance: -
j_gene: TRBJ2-3
v_gene: TRBV20-1
d_gene: TRBD2
len: 15
CDR3nt: TGCAGTGCTAGGGCTGGCGGGGGGTTCACAGATACGCAGTATTTT
CDR3aa: CSARAGGGFTDTQYF

abundance: -
j_gene: TRBJ2-1
v_gene: TRBV6-1
d_gene: TRBD2
len: 15
CDR3nt: TGTGCCAGCAGCCTAGCGGGGACCCATTACAATGAGCAGTTCTTC
CDR3aa: CASSLAGTHYNEQFF

abundance: -
j_gene: TRBJ2-3
v_gene: TRBV5-1
d_gene: -
len: 17
CDR3nt: TGCGCCAGCAGCTCCCCCAACGGACGGCAGGACACAGATACGCAGTATTTT
CDR3aa: CASSSPNGRQDTDTQYF

abundance: -
j_gene: TRBJ2-7
v_gene: TRBV7-9
d_gene: TRBD2
len: 21
CDR3nt: TGTGCCAGCAGCTTACGCCCTTCCCCGGCGGGGGGGGGGTCCCCTTTCTACGAGCAGTACTTC
CDR3aa: CASSLRPSPAGGGSPFYEQYF

abundance: many
j_gene: TRBJ1-4
v_gene: TRBV6-5
d_gene: TRBD1
len: 14
CDR3nt: TGTGCCAGCAGTTACGTGACAGGGGTTGAAAAACTGTTTTTT
CDR3aa: CASSYVTGVEKLFF

abundance: few
j_gene: TRBJ2-3
v_gene: TRBV6-5
d_gene: TRBD1
len: 16
CDR3nt: TGTGCCAGCAGTTACTCGCGGGACAGGGTAGCAGATACGCAGTATTTT
CDR3aa: CASSYSRDRVADTQYF

abundance: -
j_gene: TRBJ2-7
v_gene: TRBV20-1
d_gene: TRBD2
len: 13
CDR3nt: TGCAGTGCTAGTCCGGGAGGGCCAGGCGAGCAGTACTTC
CDR3aa: CSASPGGPGEQYF